This TCR beta chain stems from a study of blood T cells in healthy people across ages. CDR3 size: 14 residues. Looked up from germline, CDR1 is SGHTA and CDR2 is FQGNSA. Then a second PCR, running about 6 to 11 cycles, was carried out with a sample-barcoded 5' primer and a J-beta primer mix. Using its own MiXCR run on the 5' RACE reads, TCRdb lists one record per CDR3 protein. Of around 1,500,000 distinct CDR3 sequences in the sample, about 28% were seen once. The TCR originated in a woman aged 25 to 39 in good health. Input material: blood. This chain joins TRBV7-2 and TRBJ2-7; TRBD2 might be the D (6 bases). Near its end, the DNA agrees better with TRBJ2-5, so the J call may be wrong. This chain's CDR3 is CASSRTNGKQTQYF. The CDR3, as DNA: TGTGCCAGCAGCCGGACTAACGGGAAACAGACCCAGTACTTC.